This TCR beta chain was captured in a study of somatic mutations in cytotoxic T cells in rheumatoid arthritis. The wider study: Flow-sorting brought some V beta antibody-stained T-cell populations to nearly 100% purity, V beta1+ cells sequenced for TCRB among them.

To note about this clone: Its antigen remains unidentified.

Whole-study results and caveats: Of the expanded CD8+ clones, the antigen targets were not known.

The CDR3 is 15 amino acids. In germline, CDR1 is LNHDA, CDR2 SQIVND (reference sequence). V was cut by 3 bases and J by 0 bases, with 9 bases left in between. The repertoire was sequenced with immunoSEQ multiplex PCR; TCRdb's copy has only in-frame clones and lacks some. The data hold roughly 6,800 clones, with 60% observed a single time. Sequenced: CD8+ T cells sorted from blood. The chain combines TRBV19 with TRBJ2-1; TRBD1 is a possible D gene (5 bases). The sequence was obtained from a woman aged 40-49 years in good health. The CDR3 spells CASSMGPSSYNEQFF. CDR3 sequence (DNA): TGTGCCAGTAGTATGGGGCCGAGCTCCTACAATGAGCAGTTCTTC.